This T cell receptor beta chain was recovered during a study of graft-versus-host responses after intestinal transplantation. On the study more broadly: Recipients got multivisceral, liver-intestinal, or isolated intestinal transplants. Every recipient underwent anti-thymocyte globulin induction, then tacrolimus and steroids for three to four years.

Note on this clone: Its antigen is currently unknown.

TCRdb's copy holds only in-frame clones and misses some; the assay was immunoSEQ multiplex PCR. The sample yields 85,000 to 100,000 clones, roughly 92% seen once. Study-wide results and limits: Association was observed between peak circulating GvH clone levels and early post-transplant HvG declines.

The sequence was obtained from a human donor who received an intestinal transplant. Specimen: unstimulated CD4+ T cells sorted from spleen or lymph node cells, collected before intestinal transplant.

Written as DNA, the CDR3 is TGTGCCAGCAGCTTAAGGGACAGGGCCCTCAATCAGCCCCAGCATTTT. The encoded protein is CASSLRDRALNQPQHF. V usage is TRBV7-8 and J usage is TRBJ1-5; 9 positions agree with TRBD1. The CDR3 has 16 residues. Trimming at V came to 2 bases and at J to 3 bases, leaving 5 bases not matched to a gene. The germline V gene encodes CDR1 SGHVS and CDR2 FQNEAQ.